Detailed here is one T cell receptor beta chain. Its antigen is not identified. Germline V lookup: CDR1 SGHTA, CDR2 FQGTGA. The germline V and J ends were trimmed by 2 bases and 4 bases, with 11 bases remaining between them. This CDR3 comprises 14 residues. This specimen comes from a study of T cell responses to AZD1222 COVID-19 vaccine. Overall study results and limits: Recipients of two AZD1222 doses showed rising Spike-specific TCR breadth and depth. Donors, mostly white British, included more females; clonal diversity was possibly underestimated. Within unmutated variant regions lay the reported targets of nearly half of spike-specific TCRs.

TCRdb's table, derived via immunoSEQ multiplex PCR, lists solely in-frame clones and lacks some. This sample has around 69,000 clones, with roughly 84% found just once. The sequence was collected from an adult in good health. The J gene is TRBJ1-2, the V gene TRBV7-3, with a weak D call TRBD1 (6 bases). Source: peripheral blood, taken on day 0 of AZD1222 vaccination. The CDR3 DNA reads as TGTGCCAGCAGCTTATGGCGGACAGCCTATGGCTACACCTTC. Protein sequence: CASSLWRTAYGYTF.